This T cell receptor (beta chain) was sequenced in a study of T cells in Graves' hyperthyroidism and ophthalmopathy. The study, taken as a whole, reports: Most clonotypes expanded in thyroid above 0.001 were likewise present in blood. A model of 13 V-J pairs discriminated ophthalmopathy from stable hyperthyroidism.

The source material, RNA transcripts, was used to amplify TCR beta CDR3 regions. In the first-round RT-PCR of the TCR CDR3, the HTBI primer set was used. TCRdb used MiXCR to reprocess the multiplex PCR reads, holding one entry per CDR3 protein. The table lists approximately 260,000 distinct CDR3 sequences, 13% to 15% of them singletons. This clonotype was recorded many times. Its antigen is currently unknown. Each diagnosis drew on symptoms, thyroxine, TRAb, thyroid ultrasound and orbital computed tomography findings. When hyperthyroidism was first diagnosed, the blood sample was taken, preceding any ophthalmopathy symptoms. The length of the CDR3 is 15 residues. The germline gives CDR1 SEHNR, CDR2 FQNEAQ (reference sequence). V trimming: 1 base; J trimming: 6 bases; junction bases outside the gene matches: 3.

Sequenced material: blood. V is TRBV7-9 and J is TRBJ1-6; 7 nucleotides line up with TRBD1. This sequence originates from a woman aged 45 to 65 with Graves' hyperthyroidism that later progressed to Graves' ophthalmopathy. CDR3 amino acids: CASSLGGQFNSPLHF. In nucleotides, the CDR3 is TGTGCCAGCAGCTTAGGGGGACAGTTTAATTCACCCCTCCACTTT.